The clone carrying this T cell receptor (beta chain) was seen ten or more times. Its antigen is not known. Between the trimmed V and J ends, which lost 6 bases and 4 bases, there was a span of 24 bases. The CDR3 is 17 residues long. Per germline, CDR1 SQVTM and CDR2 ANQGSEA. The sample is drawn from a study of T-cell memory formation after mild COVID-19. General study points: A balance of CD4 and CD8 characterized clones contracting day 15 to 85, whereas later expanders leaned CD4+. In second-wave clones peaking day 37, SARS-CoV-2 specificity remained unconfirmed. Prior to infection, memory already included some responding clones, suggesting cross-reactive memory joined.

Constant-segment primers were used for 5'RACE, and the resulting TCR alpha and TCR beta cDNA libraries carried sample barcodes and UMIs. TCRdb processed the 5' RACE reads anew with MiXCR; each CDR3 protein has one entry. Of about 600,000 distinct CDR3 sequences detected, less than 25% appear once; the ten largest clones hold approximately 8%. Sequencing was done on a sample of PBMCs or a T cell subset sorted from them (not recorded which). The J gene is TRBJ2-2, the V gene TRBV29-1, with D tentatively TRBD2 (6 bases). This clonotype was sampled from an adult woman who had mild COVID-19 (a few samples of this study predate the infection). Cell type and time point are not known. Written as DNA, the CDR3 is TGCAGCGTCCGGCGTGGGGACTCCGAATCCCCCACCGGGGAGCTGTTTTTT. This codes for CSVRRGDSESPTGELFF.